The 2 T cell receptor beta chains below all came from one sample that was sequenced in a study of cytomegalovirus exposure and HLA in healthy donors. 60 Vbeta and 13 Jbeta primers were used in PCR. Here immunoSEQ multiplex PCR was the method, and the copy in TCRdb shows in-frame clones only, minus some. The sample shows fewer than 150,000 clones, approximately 83% of them seen only once. Sample: PBMCs. The origin of the receptors is a man aged 35 to 55 in good health and CMV-seropositive.

The CDR3 region has the DNA TGCGCCAGCAGCCCCGACAGGGCTGGAAACACCATATATTTT. Its protein product is CASSPDRAGNTIYF. The V call is TRBV5-1, the J call TRBJ1-3; 7 bases map to TRBD1. V shed 4 bases, J shed 2 bases, and the junction held 3 bases outside the gene matches. Germline V lookup: CDR1 SGHRS, CDR2 YFSETQ. The CDR3 has 14 residues.

The chain carries TRBV5-3 and TRBJ2-7; 8 nucleotides match TRBD1. TRBV5-3 is an ORF, and what it does is uncertain. V dropped 2 bases and J dropped 2; count of bases not matched to a gene: 0. The CDR3 has 13 amino acids. The CDR3 nucleotides read TGTGCCAGAAGCTTCAGGGGGCCCTACGAGCAGTACTTC. Translation gives CARSFRGPYEQYF.